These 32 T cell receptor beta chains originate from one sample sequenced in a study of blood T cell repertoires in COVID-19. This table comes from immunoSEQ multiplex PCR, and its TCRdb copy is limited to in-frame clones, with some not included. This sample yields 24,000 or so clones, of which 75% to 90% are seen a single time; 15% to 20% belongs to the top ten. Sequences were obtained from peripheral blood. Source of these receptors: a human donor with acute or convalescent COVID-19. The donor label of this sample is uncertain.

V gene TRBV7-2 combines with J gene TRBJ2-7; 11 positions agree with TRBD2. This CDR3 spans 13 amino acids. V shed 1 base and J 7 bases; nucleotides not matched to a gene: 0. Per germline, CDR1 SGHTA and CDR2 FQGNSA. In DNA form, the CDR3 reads TGTGCCAGCAGCTTAGGACTAGCGGGGGAGCAGTACTTC. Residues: CASSLGLAGEQYF.

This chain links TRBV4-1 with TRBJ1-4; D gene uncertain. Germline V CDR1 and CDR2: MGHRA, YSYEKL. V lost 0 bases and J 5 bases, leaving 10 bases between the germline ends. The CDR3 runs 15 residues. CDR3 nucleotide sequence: TGCGCCAGCAGCCAAGATCGCCAGTGGAATGAAAAACTGTTTTTT. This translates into CASSQDRQWNEKLFF.

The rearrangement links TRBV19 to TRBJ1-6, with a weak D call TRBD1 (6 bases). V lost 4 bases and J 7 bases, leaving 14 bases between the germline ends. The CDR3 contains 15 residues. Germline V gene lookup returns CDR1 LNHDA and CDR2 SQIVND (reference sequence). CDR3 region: CASSNQGTNNSPLHF. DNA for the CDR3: TGTGCCAGTAGTAACCAAGGGACAAACAATTCACCCCTCCACTTT.

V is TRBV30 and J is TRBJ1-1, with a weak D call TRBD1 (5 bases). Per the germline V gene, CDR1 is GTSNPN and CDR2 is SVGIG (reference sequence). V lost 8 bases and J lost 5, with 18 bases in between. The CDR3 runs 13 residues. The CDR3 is CAQGGGVWTEAFF. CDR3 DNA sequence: TGTGCCCAGGGCGGGGGGGTATGGACTGAAGCTTTCTTT.

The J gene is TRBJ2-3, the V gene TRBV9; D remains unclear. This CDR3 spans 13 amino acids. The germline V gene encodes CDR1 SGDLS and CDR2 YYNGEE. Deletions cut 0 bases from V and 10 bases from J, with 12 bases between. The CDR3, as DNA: TGTGCCAGCAGCGTAGGACCCCTGGAGCCGCAGTATTTT. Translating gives CASSVGPLEPQYF.

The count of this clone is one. As DNA, the CDR3 is TGTGCCAGTGCGGACAGGCCCTATAATTCACCCCTCCACTTT. Translating it yields CASADRPYNSPLHF. The chain is built from TRBV19 and TRBJ1-6, with 7 bases matching TRBD1. This CDR3 spans 14 amino acids. Per the germline V gene, CDR1 is LNHDA and CDR2 is SQIVND (reference sequence). V lost 8 bases, J lost 2 bases, and 3 bases stayed unmatched.

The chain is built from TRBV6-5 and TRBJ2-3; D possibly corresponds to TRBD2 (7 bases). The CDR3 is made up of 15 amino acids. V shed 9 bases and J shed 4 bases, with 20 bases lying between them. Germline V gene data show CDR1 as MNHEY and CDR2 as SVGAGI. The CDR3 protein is CASLRLGGAADTQYF. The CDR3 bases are TGTGCCAGTTTACGGTTAGGGGGGGCGGCAGATACGCAGTATTTT.

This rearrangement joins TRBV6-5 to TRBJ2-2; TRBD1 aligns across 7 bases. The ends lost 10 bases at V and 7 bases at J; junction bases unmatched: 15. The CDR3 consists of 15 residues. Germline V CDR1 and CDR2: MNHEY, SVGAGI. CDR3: CATIQGTGPGGELFF. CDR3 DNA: TGTGCCACCATACAGGGGACGGGGCCCGGCGGGGAGCTGTTTTTT.

CDR3 bases: TGTGCCTGTCCGGGAGAGGGTCTATATGGCTACACCTTC. Its translation is CACPGEGLYGYTF. V usage is TRBV30 and J usage is TRBJ1-2; D uncertain. With 6 bases removed from V and 5 bases from J, the gap between germline ends came to 16 bases. Germline V gene data show CDR1 as GTSNPN and CDR2 as SVGIG (reference sequence). This CDR3 is 13 amino acids long.

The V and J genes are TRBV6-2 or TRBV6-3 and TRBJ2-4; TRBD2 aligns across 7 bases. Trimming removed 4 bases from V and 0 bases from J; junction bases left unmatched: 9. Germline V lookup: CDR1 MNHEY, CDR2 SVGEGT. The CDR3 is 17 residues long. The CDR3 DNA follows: TGTGCCAGCAGTTCTGGGGCTAGCGGACTAGCCAAAAACATTCAGTACTTC. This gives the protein CASSSGASGLAKNIQYF.

The DNA for the CDR3 is TGTGCCAGCAGTGACCCCGGGACTGACTATTACAATGAGCAGTTCTTC. Translation: CASSDPGTDYYNEQFF. This chain links TRBV2 with TRBJ2-1, with D perhaps matching TRBD2 (6 bases). V was trimmed by 3 bases and J by 4 bases, leaving 16 bases between them. This CDR3 has 16 amino acids. Germline assignment: CDR1 SNHLY and CDR2 FYNNEI.

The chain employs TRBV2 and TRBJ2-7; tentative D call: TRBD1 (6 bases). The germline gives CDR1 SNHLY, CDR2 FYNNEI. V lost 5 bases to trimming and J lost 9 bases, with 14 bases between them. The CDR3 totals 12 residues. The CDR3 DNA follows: TGTGCCAGCAGTCTGGACAGCCCATGGCAGTACTTC. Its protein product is CASSLDSPWQYF.

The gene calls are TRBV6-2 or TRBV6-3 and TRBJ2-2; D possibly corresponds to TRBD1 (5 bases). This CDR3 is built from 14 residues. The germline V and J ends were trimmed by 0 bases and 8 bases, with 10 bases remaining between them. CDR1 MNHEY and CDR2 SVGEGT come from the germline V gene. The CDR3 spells CASSYSKGVGELFF. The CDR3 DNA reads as TGTGCCAGCAGTTACTCGAAAGGGGTAGGGGAGCTGTTTTTT.

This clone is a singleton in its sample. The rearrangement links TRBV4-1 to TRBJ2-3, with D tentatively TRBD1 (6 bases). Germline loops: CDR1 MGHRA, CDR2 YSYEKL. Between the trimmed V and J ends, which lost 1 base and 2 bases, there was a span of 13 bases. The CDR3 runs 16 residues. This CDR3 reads CASSQGMQGPTDTQYF. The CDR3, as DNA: TGCGCCAGCAGCCAAGGAATGCAGGGGCCCACAGATACGCAGTATTTT.

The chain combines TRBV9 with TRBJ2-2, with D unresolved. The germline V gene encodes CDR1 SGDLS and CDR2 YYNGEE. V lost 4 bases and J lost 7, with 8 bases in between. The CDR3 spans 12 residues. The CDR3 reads CASSSQFGELFF. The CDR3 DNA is TGTGCCAGCAGCTCCCAGTTCGGGGAGCTGTTTTTT. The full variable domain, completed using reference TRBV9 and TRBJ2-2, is DSGVTQTPKHLITATGQRVTLRCSPRSGDLSVYWYQQSLDQGLQFLIQYYNGEERAKGNILERFSAQQFPDLHSELNLSSLELGDSALYFCASSSQFGELFFGEGSRLTVL.

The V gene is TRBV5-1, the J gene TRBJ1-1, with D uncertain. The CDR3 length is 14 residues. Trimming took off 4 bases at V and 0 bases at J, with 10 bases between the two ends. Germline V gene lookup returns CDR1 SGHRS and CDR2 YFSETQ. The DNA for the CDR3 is TGCGCCAGCAGCCCGGGGTTACTGAACACTGAAGCTTTCTTT. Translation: CASSPGLLNTEAFF.

The CDR3 is CASSLGGDNEQFF. The CDR3 DNA reads as TGCGCCAGCAGCTTGGGAGGAGACAATGAGCAGTTCTTC. The chain has TRBV5-1 and TRBJ2-1; D is undetermined. V was shortened by 0 bases and J by 5 bases, with 6 bases between the two germline ends. The germline V gene encodes CDR1 SGHRS and CDR2 YFSETQ. The CDR3 has 13 amino acids.

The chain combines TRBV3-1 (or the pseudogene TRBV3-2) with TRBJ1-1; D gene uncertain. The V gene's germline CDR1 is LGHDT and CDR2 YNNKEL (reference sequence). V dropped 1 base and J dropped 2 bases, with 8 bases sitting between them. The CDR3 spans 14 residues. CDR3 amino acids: CASSQGPGNTEAFF. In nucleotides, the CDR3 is TGTGCCAGCAGCCAAGGGCCGGGAAACACTGAAGCTTTCTTT.

The CDR3 spells CASSEGLAGRTYEQYF. The CDR3 nucleotides read TGCGCCAGCAGTGAAGGGCTAGCGGGGCGAACCTACGAGCAGTACTTC. The chain has TRBV10-1 and TRBJ2-7, with 9 bases fitting TRBD2. CDR1 is WNHNN and CDR2 is SYGVQD in the germline V gene (reference sequence). After removal of 3 bases from V and 2 bases from J, the junction contained 8 bases not matched to a gene. CDR3 length: 16 residues.

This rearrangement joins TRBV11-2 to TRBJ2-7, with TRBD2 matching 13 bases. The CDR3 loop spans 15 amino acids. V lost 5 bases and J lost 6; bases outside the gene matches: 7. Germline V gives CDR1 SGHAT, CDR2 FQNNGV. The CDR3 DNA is TGTGCCAGCAGCGGCCGACTAGCGGGAGGAGCCGAGCAGTACTTC. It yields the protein CASSGRLAGGAEQYF.

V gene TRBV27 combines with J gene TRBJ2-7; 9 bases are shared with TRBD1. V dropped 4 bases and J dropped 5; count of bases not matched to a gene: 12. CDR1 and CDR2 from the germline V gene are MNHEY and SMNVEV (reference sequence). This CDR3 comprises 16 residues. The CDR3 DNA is TGTGCCAGCAGTTGGAGGAACGGGACAGGGTACCACGAGCAGTACTTC. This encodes CASSWRNGTGYHEQYF.

CDR3 nucleotide sequence: TGTGCCAGCAGCTCCGCCCGGGACAGGGGGCGCATCACCGGGGAGCTGTTTTTT. This translates into CASSSARDRGRITGELFF. The chain uses TRBV5-4 and TRBJ2-2, with 12 bases lining up with TRBD1. The germline CDR1 and CDR2 sequences are SGHNT and YYREEE (reference sequence). The CDR3 loop spans 18 amino acids. V lost 3 bases, J lost 4 bases, and 10 bases stayed unmatched.

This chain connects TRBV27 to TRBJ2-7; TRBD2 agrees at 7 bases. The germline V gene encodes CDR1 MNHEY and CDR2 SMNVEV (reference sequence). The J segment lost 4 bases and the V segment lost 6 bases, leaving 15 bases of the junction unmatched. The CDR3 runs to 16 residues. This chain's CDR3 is CASSPRGSGASYEQYF. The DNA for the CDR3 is TGTGCCAGCAGCCCCCGGGGGAGCGGGGCTTCGTACGAGCAGTACTTC.

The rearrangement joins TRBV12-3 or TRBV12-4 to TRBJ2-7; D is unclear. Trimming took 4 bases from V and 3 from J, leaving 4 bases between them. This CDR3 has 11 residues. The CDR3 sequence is CASSSYYEQYF. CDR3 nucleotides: TGTGCCAGCAGTTCCTACTACGAGCAGTACTTC.

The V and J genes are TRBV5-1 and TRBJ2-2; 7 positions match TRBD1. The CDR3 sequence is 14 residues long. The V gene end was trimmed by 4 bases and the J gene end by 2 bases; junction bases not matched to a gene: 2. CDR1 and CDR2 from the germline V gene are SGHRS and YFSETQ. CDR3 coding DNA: TGCGCCAGCAGCCGGGACAGCAACACCGGGGAGCTGTTTTTT. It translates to CASSRDSNTGELFF.

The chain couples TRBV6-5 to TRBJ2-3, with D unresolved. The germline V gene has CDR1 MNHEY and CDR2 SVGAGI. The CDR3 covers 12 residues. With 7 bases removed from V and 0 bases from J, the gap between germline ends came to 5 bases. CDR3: CASKQSTDTQYF. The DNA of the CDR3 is TGTGCCAGCAAGCAAAGCACAGATACGCAGTATTTT.

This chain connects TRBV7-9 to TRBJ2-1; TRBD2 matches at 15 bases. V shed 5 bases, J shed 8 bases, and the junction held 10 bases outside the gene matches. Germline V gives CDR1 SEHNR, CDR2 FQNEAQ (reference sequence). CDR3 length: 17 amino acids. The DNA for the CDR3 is TGTGCCAGCAGCCCCCTACGGACTAGCGGGGGGGCGGATGAGCAGTTCTTC. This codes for CASSPLRTSGGADEQFF.

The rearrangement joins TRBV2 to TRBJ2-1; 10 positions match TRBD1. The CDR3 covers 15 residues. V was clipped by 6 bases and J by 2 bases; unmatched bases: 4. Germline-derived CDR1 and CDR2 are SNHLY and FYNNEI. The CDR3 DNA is TGTGCCAGCAGAGGGGACAGGGGCCCCTACAATGAGCAGTTCTTC. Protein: CASRGDRGPYNEQFF. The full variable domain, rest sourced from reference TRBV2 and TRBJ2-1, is EPEVTQTPSHQVTQMGQEVILRCVPISNHLYFYWYRQILGQKVEFLVSFYNNEISEKSEIFDDQFSVERPDGSNFTLKIRSTKLEDSAMYFCASRGDRGPYNEQFFGPGTRLTVL.

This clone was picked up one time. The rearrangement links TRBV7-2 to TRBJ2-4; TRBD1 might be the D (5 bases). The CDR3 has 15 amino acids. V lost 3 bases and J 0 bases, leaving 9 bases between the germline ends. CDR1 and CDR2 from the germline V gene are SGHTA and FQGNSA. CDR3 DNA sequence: TGTGCCAGCAGCTTTACAGGCACAGCCAAAAACATTCAGTACTTC. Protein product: CASSFTGTAKNIQYF. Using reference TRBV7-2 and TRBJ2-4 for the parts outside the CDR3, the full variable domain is GAGVSQSPSNKVTEKGKDVELRCDPISGHTALYWYRQSLGQGLEFLIYFQGNSAPDKSGLPSDRFSAERTGGSVSTLTIQRTQQEDSAVYLCASSFTGTAKNIQYFGAGTRLSVL.

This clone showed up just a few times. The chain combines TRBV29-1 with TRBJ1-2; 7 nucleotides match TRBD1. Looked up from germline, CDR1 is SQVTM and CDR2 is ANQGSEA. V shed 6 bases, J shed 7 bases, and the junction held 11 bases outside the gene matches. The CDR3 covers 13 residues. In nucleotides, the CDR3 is TGCAGCGTCACATCCGGGACAGTCAGTGGCTACACCTTC. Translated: CSVTSGTVSGYTF.

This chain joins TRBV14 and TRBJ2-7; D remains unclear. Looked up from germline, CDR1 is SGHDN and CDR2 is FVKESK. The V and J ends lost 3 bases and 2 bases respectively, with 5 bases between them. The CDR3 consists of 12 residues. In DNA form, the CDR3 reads TGTGCCAGCAGCCATGACACCTACGAGCAGTACTTC. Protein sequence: CASSHDTYEQYF.

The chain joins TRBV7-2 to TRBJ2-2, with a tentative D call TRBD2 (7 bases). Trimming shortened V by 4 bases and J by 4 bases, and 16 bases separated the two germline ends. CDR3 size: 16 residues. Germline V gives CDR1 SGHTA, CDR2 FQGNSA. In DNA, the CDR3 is TGTGCCAGCAGCTCAGGCGGGGGCAGCTTCACCGGGGAGCTGTTTTTT. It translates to CASSSGGGSFTGELFF.